These 23 T cell receptor beta chains share one sample of origin, sequenced in a study of blood T cell repertoires in COVID-19. Only in-frame clones appear in the TCRdb table, and some are missing; sequencing was by immunoSEQ multiplex PCR. The sample carries about 62,000 clones, 80% to 90% recorded once. The sample was peripheral blood. Source of these receptors: a woman aged 60 to 75 with COVID-19, enrolled during active disease.

This chain connects TRBV9 to TRBJ2-1; the D is unclear. Deletions cut 0 bases from V and 0 bases from J, with 4 bases between. The CDR3 extends over 14 amino acids. The germline CDR1 and CDR2 sequences are SGDLS and YYNGEE. CDR3 amino acids: CASSVGSSYNEQFF. Written as DNA, the CDR3 is TGTGCCAGCAGCGTAGGGAGCTCCTACAATGAGCAGTTCTTC.

The chain joins TRBV28 to TRBJ1-4; 9 nucleotides match TRBD1. Trimming removed 2 bases from V and 6 bases from J; junction bases left unmatched: 4. In germline, CDR1 is MDHEN, CDR2 SYDVKM. The CDR3 covers 15 residues. CDR3 in amino acids: CASSLMTGGDEKLFF. CDR3 bases: TGTGCCAGCAGTTTAATGACAGGGGGTGATGAAAAACTGTTTTTT.

V gene TRBV5-1 combines with J gene TRBJ1-2, with 11 bases that match TRBD1. This CDR3 contains 15 residues. J lost 7 bases, V lost 0 bases, and 5 bases had no gene match. The V gene's germline CDR1 is SGHRS and CDR2 YFSETQ. The CDR3 DNA reads TGCGCCAGCAGCTTGGAGGGACAGGGGGTACGTGGCTACACCTTC. It specifies CASSLEGQGVRGYTF.

The chain has TRBV27 and TRBJ1-2; 7 positions match TRBD1. V was pared by 7 bases and J by 4 bases, with 12 bases of the junction left unmatched. The germline V gene encodes CDR1 MNHEY and CDR2 SMNVEV (reference sequence). This CDR3 region has 15 residues. CDR3 in amino acids: CASKVNQGVSYGYTF. The CDR3, as DNA: TGTGCCAGCAAGGTTAACCAGGGGGTCAGCTATGGCTACACCTTC.

V usage is TRBV2 and J usage is TRBJ2-1, with 8 bases fitting TRBD1. The length of the CDR3 is 14 residues. The germline gives CDR1 SNHLY, CDR2 FYNNEI. J was trimmed by 6 bases and V by 7 bases; bases with no gene match: 8. This CDR3 is CASTYDRGINEQFF. CDR3 bases: TGTGCCAGCACGTACGACAGGGGAATCAATGAGCAGTTCTTC.

V and J are TRBV7-2 and TRBJ2-7, with 7 nucleotides matching TRBD2. The CDR3 has 13 amino acids. Germline V gives CDR1 SGHTA, CDR2 FQGNSA. Germline trimming cut 7 bases from V and 3 bases from J; bases unmatched to any gene: 6. CDR3 DNA: TGTGCCAGCAACAAACGGGACTACTACGAGCAGTACTTC. Residues: CASNKRDYYEQYF.

The gene calls are TRBV7-9 and TRBJ2-7; D remains unclear. The CDR3 spans 15 residues. Germline V gene sequence: CDR1 SEHNR, CDR2 FQNEAQ (reference sequence). V lost 5 bases to trimming and J lost 1 base, with 15 bases between them. The CDR3 nucleotides are TGTGCCAGCAGCCCGGCGCGGCAGTTATCCTACGAGCAGTACTTC. It encodes CASSPARQLSYEQYF.

This chain links TRBV3-1 (or the pseudogene TRBV3-2) with TRBJ2-2, with unresolved D. The CDR3 loop spans 12 amino acids. Trimming took 2 bases from V and 4 from J, leaving 2 bases between them. In germline, CDR1 is LGHDT, CDR2 YNNKEL (reference sequence). The CDR3 nucleotides read TGTGCCAGCAGCCAACGCACCGGGGAGCTGTTTTTT. It translates to CASSQRTGELFF.

The chain carries TRBV9 and TRBJ2-5; 14 bases are a match to TRBD2. This CDR3 is 19 amino acids long. From germline, CDR1 is SGDLS and CDR2 YYNGEE. Germline trimming cut 3 bases from V and 5 bases from J; bases unmatched to any gene: 15. The CDR3 loop is CASSAGLAGEGGPRETQYF. The DNA for the CDR3 is TGTGCCAGCAGCGCGGGACTAGCGGGAGAAGGGGGTCCAAGGGAGACCCAGTACTTC.

V usage is TRBV5-3 and J usage is TRBJ2-7, with D perhaps TRBD1 (6 bases). TRBV5-3 is treated as an ORF (open reading frame) with a function not yet certain. The V gene lost 0 bases and the J gene lost 2 bases, with 9 bases spanning the gap. The CDR3 sequence is 14 residues long. The CDR3 reads CARSLDRATYEQYF. The CDR3 DNA reads as TGTGCCAGAAGCTTGGACAGGGCAACCTACGAGCAGTACTTC.

The rearrangement joins TRBV7-6 to TRBJ2-7; D unclear. There are 12 residues in the CDR3. Per the germline V gene, CDR1 is SGHVS and CDR2 is FNYEAQ. Trimming removed 4 bases at V and 7 bases at J, with 11 bases between. As DNA, the CDR3 is TGTGCCAGCAGCTCGTTCTCTGAGGAGCAGTACTTC. This sequence encodes CASSSFSEEQYF. The variable domain in full, with the rest retrieved from reference TRBV7-6 and TRBJ2-7, is GAGVSQSPRYKVTKRGQDVALRCDPISGHVSLYWYRQALGQGPEFLTYFNYEAQQDKSGLPNDRFSAERPEGSISTLTIQRTEQRDSAMYRCASSSFSEEQYFGPGTRLTVT.

The chain uses TRBV5-1 and TRBJ2-7; the D gene is possibly TRBD1 (6 bases). The germline V and J ends were trimmed by 7 bases and 2 bases, with 16 bases remaining between them. The germline V gene has CDR1 SGHRS and CDR2 YFSETQ. The CDR3 spans 14 residues. The CDR3 coding sequence is TGCGCCAGCCGTTGGGGGCAGAACACCTACGAGCAGTACTTC. As protein: CASRWGQNTYEQYF. Using reference TRBV5-1 and TRBJ2-7 for the parts outside the CDR3, the full variable domain is KAGVTQTPRYLIKTRGQQVTLSCSPISGHRSVSWYQQTPGQGLQFLFEYFSETQRNKGNFPGRFSGRQFSNSRSEMNVSTLELGDSALYLCASRWGQNTYEQYFGPGTRLTVT.

The V and J genes are TRBV15 and TRBJ2-7; 10 bases match TRBD1. CDR3 length: 14 residues. CDR1 and CDR2 from the germline V gene are LNHNV and YYDKDF (reference sequence). The ends lost 1 base at V and 3 bases at J; junction bases unmatched: 0. This CDR3 is CATSRGTGGYEQYF. The CDR3 region has the DNA TGTGCCACCAGCAGAGGGACAGGGGGCTACGAGCAGTACTTC.

J is TRBJ2-3 and V is TRBV14; the match to TRBD2 covers 12 bases. Unmatched junction bases numbered 9, after V lost 5 bases and J lost 3 bases. The CDR3 is 17 amino acids. Looked up from germline, CDR1 is SGHDN and CDR2 is FVKESK. The CDR3 DNA follows: TGTGCCAGCAGCAACAGACCGGGACTAGCGGGTACAGATACGCAGTATTTT. Residues: CASSNRPGLAGTDTQYF.

This chain links TRBV28 with TRBJ1-6, with D possibly being TRBD1 (5 bases). Germline lookup yields CDR1 MDHEN and CDR2 SYDVKM. The CDR3 loop spans 15 amino acids. Trimming shortened V by 6 bases and J by 8 bases, and 17 bases separated the two germline ends. The CDR3 region is CASRGQVGFYSPLHF. In DNA form, the CDR3 reads TGTGCCAGCAGGGGGCAGGTCGGTTTTTATTCACCCCTCCACTTT.

The gene calls are TRBV7-2 and TRBJ1-4; 7 bases map to TRBD1. The CDR3 totals 14 residues. The V gene end was trimmed by 1 base and the J gene end by 7 bases; junction bases not matched to a gene: 3. The germline CDR1 and CDR2 sequences are SGHTA and FQGNSA. CDR3 nucleotides: TGTGCCAGCAGCTTAGACAGGGGCCCTGAAAAACTGTTTTTT. Its protein is CASSLDRGPEKLFF.

The CDR3 coding sequence is TGTGCCAGCAGCCCCGCATACCCCAGGGGTTCACCCCTCCACTTT. Translated: CASSPAYPRGSPLHF. The rearrangement links TRBV7-9 to TRBJ1-6; tentative D call: TRBD1 (6 bases). Germline CDR1 is SEHNR and CDR2 is FQNEAQ (reference sequence). The V end was cut by 5 bases, the J end by 9 bases, with 17 bases between. This CDR3 has 15 amino acids. Using reference TRBV7-9 and TRBJ1-6 for the parts outside the CDR3, the full variable domain is DTGVSQNPRHKITKRGQNVTFRCDPISEHNRLYWYRQTLGQGPEFLTYFQNEAQLEKSRLLSDRFSAERPKGSFSTLEIQRTEQGDSAMYLCASSPAYPRGSPLHFGNGTRLTVT.

The chain links TRBV11-2 to TRBJ2-7; TRBD2 aligns across 9 bases. The germline V gene has CDR1 SGHAT and CDR2 FQNNGV. This CDR3 spans 15 amino acids. With 1 base clipped from V and 3 bases from J, the junction kept 4 bases outside the gene matches. The DNA for the CDR3 is TGTGCCAGCAGCTTAGGAGCGGGAGGTTTCTACGAGCAGTACTTC. Its protein is CASSLGAGGFYEQYF. The entire variable domain, with the rest obtained from reference TRBV11-2 and TRBJ2-7, is as follows: EAGVAQSPRYKIIEKRQSVAFWCNPISGHATLYWYQQILGQGPKLLIQFQNNGVVDDSQLPKDRFSAERLKGVDSTLKIQPAKLEDSAVYLCASSLGAGGFYEQYFGPGTRLTVT.

The rearrangement links TRBV6-5 to TRBJ2-1; TRBD2 matches 7 bases. The CDR3 runs to 14 residues. The V gene end was trimmed by 8 bases and the J gene end by 6 bases; junction bases not matched to a gene: 10. Germline V gene data show CDR1 as MNHEY and CDR2 as SVGAGI. The CDR3 nucleotides read TGTGCCAGCTCCGGGGCGGGAGAAGTCAATGAGCAGTTCTTC. Protein: CASSGAGEVNEQFF.

This clone has a handful of counts. The rearrangement links TRBV13 to TRBJ1-4; D gene unclear. Deletions cut 1 base from V and 7 bases from J, with 10 bases between. Germline values: CDR1 PRHDT, CDR2 FYEKMQ (reference sequence). The CDR3 is 14 amino acids. CDR3 coding DNA: TGTGCCAGCAGCTTAGTCTCAGCGCGTGAAAAACTGTTTTTT. Its protein product is CASSLVSAREKLFF. Full variable domain (rest looked up from reference TRBV13 and TRBJ1-4): AAGVIQSPRHLIKEKRETATLKCYPIPRHDTVYWYQQGPGQDPQFLISFYEKMQSDKGSIPDRFSAQQFSDYHSELNMSSLELGDSALYFCASSLVSAREKLFFGSGTQLSVL.

The rearrangement uses TRBV27 and TRBJ1-6, with a possible D match to TRBD1 (5 bases). The CDR3 has 12 amino acids. In germline, CDR1 is MNHEY, CDR2 SMNVEV (reference sequence). The ends were cut back, 7 bases at V and 8 bases at J, with 9 bases in the middle. Written as DNA, the CDR3 is TGTGCCAGCAAAGACAGAGATTCACCCCTCCACTTT. Protein product: CASKDRDSPLHF.

The genes are TRBV5-5 and TRBJ2-1, with 14 bases aligning to TRBD2. Germline CDR1 reads SGHKS; CDR2 reads YYEKEE (reference sequence). The CDR3 has 19 amino acids. V lost 6 bases to trimming and J lost 2 bases; unmatched junction nucleotides: 13. The CDR3 bases are TGTGCCAGCACCCAAAAGCCCGGGACTAGCGGGAGCACCTACAATGAGCAGTTCTTC. It yields the protein CASTQKPGTSGSTYNEQFF.

This clone occurred once. The gene calls are TRBV7-9 and TRBJ1-4; D is ambiguous. The V gene lost 5 bases and the J gene lost 3 bases, with 7 bases spanning the gap. Germline loops: CDR1 SEHNR, CDR2 FQNEAQ (reference sequence). The length of the CDR3 is 13 residues. As DNA, the CDR3 is TGTGCCAGCAGCACCTATGCTAATGAAAAACTGTTTTTT. Translating gives CASSTYANEKLFF.